The source of this T cell receptor (beta chain) is a study of blood T cell repertoires in COVID-19. Study-wide background: The United States, Italy and Spain supplied acute and convalescent COVID-19 samples.

Produced via immunoSEQ multiplex PCR; TCRdb's table is partial and in-frame only. The sample carries under 200,000 clones, more than 75% recorded once. Germline V gives CDR1 MDHEN, CDR2 SYDVKM. Losses at the gene ends were 4 bases for V and 4 bases for J; bases not matched to a gene: 10. This CDR3 contains 17 residues. This sequence originates from a man in his forties with active or convalescent COVID-19. The rearrangement uses TRBV28 and TRBJ1-2, with 12 bases that match TRBD1. The source material was peripheral blood. The CDR3 DNA follows: TGTGCCAGCAGTTACCCCGGGACAGGGGGCGACGGCTATGGCTACACCTTC. This codes for CASSYPGTGGDGYGYTF.